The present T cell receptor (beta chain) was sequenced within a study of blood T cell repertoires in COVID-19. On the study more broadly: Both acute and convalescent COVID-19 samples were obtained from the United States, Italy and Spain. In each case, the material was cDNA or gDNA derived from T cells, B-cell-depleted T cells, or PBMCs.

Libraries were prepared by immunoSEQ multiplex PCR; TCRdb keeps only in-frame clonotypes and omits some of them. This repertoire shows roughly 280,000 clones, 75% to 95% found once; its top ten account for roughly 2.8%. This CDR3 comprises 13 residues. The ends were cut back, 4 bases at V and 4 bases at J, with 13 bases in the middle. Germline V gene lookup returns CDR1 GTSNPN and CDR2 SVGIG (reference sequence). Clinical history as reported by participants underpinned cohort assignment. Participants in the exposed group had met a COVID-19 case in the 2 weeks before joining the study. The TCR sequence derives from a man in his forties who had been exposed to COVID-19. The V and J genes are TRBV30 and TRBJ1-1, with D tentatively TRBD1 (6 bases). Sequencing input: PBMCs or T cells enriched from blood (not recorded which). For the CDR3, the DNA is TGTGCCTGGACATACAGGGCCCTCACTGAAGCTTTCTTT. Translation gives CAWTYRALTEAFF.